This TCR beta chain comes out of a study of shared T cell receptors in the human thymus. Germline V gene sequence: CDR1 MNHEY, CDR2 SMNVEV (reference sequence). The CDR3 length is 16 residues. The junction had 15 bases not matched to a gene; V was cut back by 6 bases and J by 4 bases. Method: immunoSEQ multiplex PCR; TCRdb's copy keeps in-frame clones and lacks some. The repertoire includes some 660,000 clones, about 90% of them detected once, and just under 0.0095% sits in the top ten. The same data also contributed to another study, on human thymus T cells. In that study: The related literature has documented a marked overlap of thymic repertoires among unrelated individuals.

V usage is TRBV27 and J usage is TRBJ2-7, with TRBD2 matching over 7 bases. Sample: thymocytes. The source of this sequence is a boy under three years old with a congenital heart defect. CDR3 sequence reads: CASSYGAPSGYYEQYF. DNA for the CDR3: TGTGCCAGCAGCTATGGGGCCCCTAGCGGTTATTACGAGCAGTACTTC.